The rows below give T cell receptor beta chains drawn from one sample of a study of T-cell reconstitution after alpha-beta-depleted transplantation in children. One entry per CDR3 protein results from TCRdb running MiXCR on the PCR reads. Altogether under 400,000 distinct CDR3 sequences are present, around 25% being singletons, with the ten largest covering roughly 9.7%. The source material was PBMCs, mostly from graft donor cells, sampled 180 days after TCRalphabeta/CD19-depleted stem cell transplant. The receptors were gathered from a male patient aged 10 to 17 who had a stem cell transplant for acute lymphoblastic leukemia, so the T cells may come from the graft donor. CDR3s include the opening cysteine and the closing phenylalanine or tryptophan. The D gene is left open where the match is weak. Clone size is shown for a subset of rows, as once, few, many or a class of expanded clone.

d_call j_call clone_size v_call cdr3_aa cdr3_nt
. TRBJ2-7 few TRBV9 CASSVAIAFCSYEQYF TGTGCCAGCAGCGTAGCGATAGCCTTCTGCTCCTACGAGCAGTACTTC
TRBD2 TRBJ2-7 few TRBV5-1 CASSFPAGGPGNFREQYF TGCGCCAGCAGCTTTCCAGCGGGAGGGCCGGGGAACTTTCGCGAGCAGTACTTC
. TRBJ2-5 . TRBV18 CASSPRELQETQYF TGTGCCAGCTCACCACGGGAGCTCCAAGAGACCCAGTACTTC
TRBD2 TRBJ2-1 . TRBV5-1 CASSSPGLAGGQDNEQFF TGCGCCAGCAGCTCACCGGGACTAGCGGGAGGGCAGGACAATGAGCAGTTCTTC
TRBD2 TRBJ2-7 . TRBV6-2/TRBV6-3 CASSRPTSGRAYEQYF TGTGCCAGCAGCCGACCCACTAGCGGGAGGGCCTACGAGCAGTACTTC
. TRBJ1-4 . TRBV27 CASSLGVLDEKLFF TGTGCCAGCAGTTTGGGGGTATTAGATGAAAAACTGTTTTTT
. TRBJ1-1 few TRBV12-3/TRBV12-4 CASSPRPMNTEAFF TGTGCCAGCAGTCCAAGGCCCATGAACACTGAAGCTTTCTTT
. TRBJ2-7 . TRBV27 CASSFSPLASYEQYF TGTGCCAGCAGTTTTTCCCCTCTGGCCTCCTACGAGCAGTACTTC
TRBD2 TRBJ2-1 . TRBV9 CASSVAPGTSPYNEQFF TGTGCCAGCAGCGTAGCCCCCGGGACTAGCCCCTACAATGAGCAGTTCTTC
. TRBJ1-5 few TRBV12-3/TRBV12-4 CASSLDPESQHF TGTGCCAGCAGTTTAGACCCCGAATCCCAGCATTTT
. TRBJ2-7 . TRBV5-6 CASSSIQSVYEQYF TGTGCCAGCAGCTCGATCCAGTCCGTGTACGAGCAGTACTTC
TRBD2 TRBJ2-2 few TRBV10-3 CAISEVGLAGVTGELFF TGTGCCATCAGTGAGGTGGGACTAGCGGGAGTCACCGGGGAGCTGTTTTTT
. TRBJ2-2 few TRBV10-2 CASIDLVLRVRTGELFF TGCGCCAGCATCGACCTAGTCCTTCGGGTACGGACCGGGGAGCTGTTTTTT
TRBD1 TRBJ1-5 . TRBV20-1 CSARTGLGGNQPQHF TGCAGTGCTCGGACAGGGTTGGGTGGCAATCAGCCCCAGCATTTT
TRBD2 TRBJ2-7 few TRBV9 CASSPRGASGRGAPYEQYF TGTGCCAGCAGCCCTCGCGGGGCTAGCGGCCGCGGCGCACCCTACGAGCAGTACTTC
TRBD2 TRBJ2-3 few TRBV7-8 CASSLEGTTTDTQYF TGTGCCAGCAGCTTAGAGGGGACTACCACAGATACGCAGTATTTT
. TRBJ2-7 . TRBV4-1 CASSQVRGYEQYF TGCGCCAGCAGCCAAGTCCGGGGCTACGAGCAGTACTTC
. TRBJ1-2 . TRBV5-1 CASSSNWGTAKRNYGYTF TGCGCCAGCAGCTCGAACTGGGGGACGGCCAAACGCAACTATGGCTACACCTTC
TRBD2 TRBJ2-2 . TRBV6-5 CASSYDGLAVNTGELFF TGTGCCAGCAGCTACGACGGACTAGCGGTAAACACCGGGGAGCTGTTTTTT
TRBD2 TRBJ2-1 many TRBV5-6 CASSSGILAGGTYNEQFF TGTGCCAGCAGCTCTGGCATACTAGCGGGAGGAACCTACAATGAGCAGTTCTTC
. TRBJ1-2 . TRBV29-1 CSVERVFFDGYTF TGCAGCGTTGAAAGGGTATTTTTCGATGGCTACACCTTC
. TRBJ2-1 . TRBV6-1 CASSELGGGGFGEQFF TGTGCCAGCAGTGAATTAGGGGGCGGGGGGTTTGGAGAGCAGTTCTTC
TRBD2 TRBJ2-7 . TRBV5-1 CASSYPKGRGSYEQYF TGCGCCAGCAGCTATCCTAAAGGGAGGGGTTCCTACGAGCAGTACTTC
. TRBJ2-6 . TRBV5-1 CASSLSGGVSTGANVLTF TGCGCCAGCAGCTTGTCTGGCGGAGTTTCGACTGGGGCCAACGTCCTGACTTTC
. TRBJ2-7 few TRBV6-5 CASSYSGVRLLYEQYF TGTGCCAGCAGTTACTCCGGGGTGAGACTTCTCTACGAGCAGTACTTC
. TRBJ2-6 few TRBV20-1 CSARIGFFSGANVLTF TGCAGTGCTAGAATTGGTTTCTTCTCTGGGGCCAACGTCCTGACTTTC
. TRBJ1-3 few TRBV6-5 CASSYGRFSGNTIYF TGTGCCAGCAGTTACGGACGGTTCTCTGGAAACACCATATATTTT
TRBD1 TRBJ1-2 . TRBV9 CASSVETPIDRVAVGYTF TGTGCCAGCAGCGTAGAGACCCCCATCGACAGGGTAGCGGTTGGCTACACCTTC
. TRBJ2-1 . TRBV7-2 CASSFGPVSYNEQFF TGTGCCAGCAGCTTTGGCCCAGTCTCCTACAATGAGCAGTTCTTC
. TRBJ1-2 . TRBV5-1 CASSFGQIYGYTF TGCGCCAGCAGCTTCGGACAGATCTATGGCTACACCTTC
TRBD2 TRBJ2-1 few TRBV11-2 CASSFSPSPTSGRLGKQFF TGTGCCAGCAGCTTTTCCCCTTCACCTACTAGCGGGAGGCTCGGGAAGCAGTTCTTC
. TRBJ2-4 . TRBV21-1 CASSFRAGQYF TGTGCCAGCAGCTTCCGGGCTGGTCAGTACTTC
. TRBJ2-7 . TRBV12-3/TRBV12-4 CASSLRSAPSYEQYF TGTGCCAGCAGTTTAAGGAGCGCACCCTCCTACGAGCAGTACTTC
. TRBJ2-2 many TRBV9 CASSVDPSPAGELFF TGTGCCAGCAGCGTAGATCCTAGCCCAGCCGGGGAGCTGTTTTTT
. TRBJ2-7 few TRBV12-3/TRBV12-4 CASSSAGIPSYEQYF TGTGCCAGCAGTTCGGCCGGGATCCCCTCCTACGAGCAGTACTTC
. TRBJ2-1 few TRBV4-1 CASSQDEDSLDNERFF TGCGCCAGCAGCCAAGATGAGGATAGCCTAGACAATGAGAGGTTCTTC
TRBD2 TRBJ2-7 . TRBV14 CASSQESGGYEQYF TGTGCCAGCAGCCAAGAAAGCGGGGGCTACGAGCAGTACTTC
TRBD1 TRBJ2-2 . TRBV5-1 CASKGQEAPGELFF TGCGCCAGCAAGGGACAGGAGGCACCCGGGGAGCTGTTTTTT
. TRBJ1-1 . TRBV5-6 CASSFGGGHVDTEAFF TGTGCCAGCAGCTTTGGAGGGGGGCACGTGGACACTGAAGCTTTCTTT
. TRBJ2-1 . TRBV3-1 CASSRSGGQFF TGTGCCAGCAGCCGATCTGGAGGGCAGTTCTTC